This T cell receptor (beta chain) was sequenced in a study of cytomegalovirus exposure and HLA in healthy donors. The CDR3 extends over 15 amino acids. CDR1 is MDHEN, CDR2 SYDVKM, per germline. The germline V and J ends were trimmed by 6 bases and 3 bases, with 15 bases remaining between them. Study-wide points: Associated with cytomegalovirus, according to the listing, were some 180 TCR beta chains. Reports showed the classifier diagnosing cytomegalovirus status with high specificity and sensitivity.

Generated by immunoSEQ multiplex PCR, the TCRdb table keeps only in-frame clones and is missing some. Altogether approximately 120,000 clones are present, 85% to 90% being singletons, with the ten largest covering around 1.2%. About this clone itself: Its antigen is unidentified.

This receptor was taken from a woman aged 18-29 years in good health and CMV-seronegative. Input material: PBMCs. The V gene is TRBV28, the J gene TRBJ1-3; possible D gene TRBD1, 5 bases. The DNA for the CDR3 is TGTGCCAGCAGGACGGACCAGGGACTTGGAAACACCATATATTTT. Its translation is CASRTDQGLGNTIYF. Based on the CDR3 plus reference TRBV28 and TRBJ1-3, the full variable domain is DVKVTQSSRYLVKRTGEKVFLECVQDMDHENMFWYRQDPGLGLRLIYFSYDVKMKEKGDIPEGYSVSREKKERFSLILESASTNQTSMYLCASRTDQGLGNTIYFGEGSWLTVV.